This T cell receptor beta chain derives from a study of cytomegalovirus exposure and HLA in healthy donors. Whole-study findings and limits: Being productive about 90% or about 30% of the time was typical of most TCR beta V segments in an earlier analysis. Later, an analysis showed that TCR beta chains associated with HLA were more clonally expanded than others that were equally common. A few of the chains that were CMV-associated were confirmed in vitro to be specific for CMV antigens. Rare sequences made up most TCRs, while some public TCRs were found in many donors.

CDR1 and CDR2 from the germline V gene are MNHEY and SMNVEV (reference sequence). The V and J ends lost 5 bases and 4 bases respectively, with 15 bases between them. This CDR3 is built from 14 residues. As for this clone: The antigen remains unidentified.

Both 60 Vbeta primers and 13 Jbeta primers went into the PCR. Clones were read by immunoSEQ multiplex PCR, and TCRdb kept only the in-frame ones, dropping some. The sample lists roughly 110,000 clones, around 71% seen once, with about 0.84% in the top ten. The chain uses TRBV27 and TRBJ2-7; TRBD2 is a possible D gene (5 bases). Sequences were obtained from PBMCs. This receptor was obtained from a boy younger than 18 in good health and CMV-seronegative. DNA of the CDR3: TGTGCCAGCAGTACCGGGTCAGAGGGTTACGAGCAGTACTTC. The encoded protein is CASSTGSEGYEQYF.